The entry below gives a single TCR beta chain sequence along with its context. Its specificity is unknown. This sample was taken from a study of early stage breast cancer tumors. The study, taken as a whole, reports: Tumor and normal breast were distinguished via blood comparison in about 90% of the 16 patients.

Germline V CDR1 and CDR2: SGHDT, YYEEEE. The CDR3 extends over 15 amino acids. V dropped 3 bases and J dropped 7; count of bases not matched to a gene: 10. The method was immunoSEQ multiplex PCR; TCRdb's version includes in-frame clones alone and lacks a portion of them. The sample shows tens of thousands of clones, 84% of them seen only once. The J gene is TRBJ1-1, the V gene TRBV5-6; 9 bases agree with TRBD1. The sequence was collected from a person between 50 and 60 years old with breast cancer. Sequences were obtained from blood. The CDR3 region is CASSSRDRVVIEAFF. The CDR3, as DNA: TGTGCCAGCAGCTCCCGGGACAGGGTCGTCATTGAAGCTTTCTTT.